This record covers a single TCR beta chain. Its antigen remains unidentified. V shed 3 bases, J shed 4 bases, and the junction held 6 bases outside the gene matches. The germline CDR1 and CDR2 sequences are DFQATT and SNEGSKA (reference sequence). This CDR3 is built from 15 residues. The method was immunoSEQ multiplex PCR; TCRdb's version includes in-frame clones alone and lacks a portion of them. Counted here are over 120,000 clones, roughly 93% occurring once; the ten biggest clones make up 4.5% to 5.5%. The sample belongs to a study of T cell responses to AZD1222 COVID-19 vaccine. Study background: Analyses pooled second doses at about 4 or about 12 weeks. Study-wide findings and caveats: Seropositive at baseline were only a handful of AZD1222 recipients.

The chain employs TRBV20-1 and TRBJ1-2, with 12 positions matching TRBD1. Sequenced material: peripheral blood, taken on day 0 of AZD1222 vaccination. This TCR was recovered from an adult in good health. The CDR3 nucleotides read TGCAGTGCTAGTGCCGGGACAGGGGGCGTCTATGGCTACACCTTC. The encoded protein is CSASAGTGGVYGYTF.